This entry features one T cell receptor (beta chain) sequence. Its antigen specificity is not known. The sample holds no much larger clone one base away, and base qualities are not on file. The data are from a study of blood T cell repertoires in COVID-19 (dated by TCRdb to between 2020 and 2021). Some background on the complete study: Samples covering the acute and convalescent phases of COVID-19 were provided by collaborators in the United States, Italy and Spain. The prospective study material was composed of cDNA or gDNA derived from T cells, B-cell-depleted T cells, or PBMCs. Deeply sampled blood TCRbeta repertoires from subjects exposed to, actively infected with, or recovered from COVID-19 were included in the dataset. The repertoires were released in a freely available public database intended as a resource for research on the immune response to SARS-CoV-2. Samples were obtained from the ongoing ImmuneRACE study (first 160 participants) and from about 1,300 subjects provided by 6 global collaborators. Sample metadata almost always included a de-identified subject ID, COVID-19 status, age in years and sex. Where HLA class I and class II types were available, the types were taken from metadata supplied by the sample provider, not from assay-based typing. Overall study results and their limits: How much clinical and demographic metadata was included differed by source and by participant, and the metadata was provided uncurated.

The immunoSEQ Assay, a bias-controlled multiplex PCR, was used to amplify TCRbeta CDR3 regions from genomic DNA. The paper's data handling went like this. The number of nucleated cells in each sample was estimated by amplification of reference gene primers within the assay. To quantify the absolute abundance of each unique TCRbeta CDR3 rearrangement, sequence reads were collapsed and filtered. For each sample, productive Simpson clonality was calculated by taking the square root of Simpson's diversity index across productive rearrangements. TCRdb holds this immuneACCESS table with in-frame rearrangements only. Some clones are missing; in checked studies, unresolved V genes explain under half, and the rest has no known cause. That table is the source of V, J and clone size, and D and trimming were worked out from the DNA. The sample has approximately 94,000 clones on record, 70% to 90% of them singletons. The ten largest make up about 5% of the sample.

Counted from cysteine to phenylalanine, this CDR3 has 14 amino acids. Of the read, only the CDR3 DNA is kept; its 42 bases are in frame from base 1. CDR1 and CDR2, looked up from the germline V gene, are SQVTM and ANQGSEA. Compared with germline, V lacks 4 bases and J lacks 2 bases; bases without a gene match: 8. Each collaborating institution followed its own protocols to collect whole blood in K2EDTA tubes. Collaborator samples were shipped for TCRbeta analysis as frozen whole blood, isolated PBMCs, or DNA extracted from either sample type. The TCR sequence derives from a woman of 80 years or more with active COVID-19. Input material: peripheral blood. The V and J genes are TRBV29-1 and TRBJ2-7; a stretch of 7 junction bases matches TRBD1. The CDR3 corresponds to CSVVGVGGPYEQYF. The base sequence is TGCAGCGTTGTTGGGGTAGGGGGCCCCTACGAGCAGTACTTC.